A single sample gave rise to the 25 T cell receptor beta chains below, sequenced in a study of cytomegalovirus exposure and HLA in healthy donors. The PCR employed 60 Vbeta primers together with 13 Jbeta primers. Produced via immunoSEQ multiplex PCR; TCRdb's table is partial and in-frame only. Of about 260,000 clones listed, 70% to 90% are singletons. The material sequenced was PBMCs. These receptors all stem from a woman in her thirties or forties in good health and CMV-seropositive.

The chain employs TRBV2 and TRBJ1-2; the match to TRBD1 covers 7 bases. J was trimmed by 9 bases and V by 7 bases; bases with no gene match: 17. This CDR3 contains 15 residues. Germline CDR1 SNHLY, CDR2 FYNNEI. CDR3 amino acids: CASTGDSLLSTRYTF. The CDR3, as DNA: TGTGCCAGCACCGGGGACAGCCTCCTTTCAACCCGCTACACCTTC.

The CDR3 protein is CASSVSRASGSDEQYF. CDR3 sequence (DNA): TGTGCCAGCAGCGTAAGTCGGGCTAGCGGGAGTGACGAGCAGTACTTC. The chain employs TRBV7-2 and TRBJ2-7, with 10 bases aligning to TRBD2. CDR3 size: 16 residues. Germline CDR1 reads SGHTA; CDR2 reads FQGNSA. Germline trimming cut 5 bases from V and 5 bases from J; bases unmatched to any gene: 12. Full variable domain (missing parts from reference TRBV7-2 and TRBJ2-7): GAGVSQSPSNKVTEKGKDVELRCDPISGHTALYWYRQSLGQGLEFLIYFQGNSAPDKSGLPSDRFSAERTGGSVSTLTIQRTQQEDSAVYLCASSVSRASGSDEQYFGPGTRLTVT.

The CDR3 region has the DNA TGTGCCAGCTCACCACCGGAGCAATCTGGAAACACCATATATTTT. Amino acids: CASSPPEQSGNTIYF. This sequence joins TRBV18 and TRBJ1-3; no definite D call. Germline-derived CDR1 and CDR2 are KGHSH and LQKENI. The length of the CDR3 is 15 residues. V was pared by 0 bases and J by 1 base, with 7 bases between.

The chain links TRBV7-2 to TRBJ1-1; D is undetermined. Germline values: CDR1 SGHTA, CDR2 FQGNSA. Trimming stripped 0 bases from V and 5 bases from J, with 7 bases between. CDR3 length: 13 amino acids. As DNA, the CDR3 is TGTGCCAGCAGCTTAGCGCTAGGTACTGAAGCTTTCTTT. Translation gives CASSLALGTEAFF.

The chain carries TRBV30 and TRBJ2-7, with D uncertain. The ends were cut back, 3 bases at V and 2 bases at J, with 5 bases in the middle. CDR1 and CDR2 (germline): GTSNPN, SVGIG (reference sequence). The CDR3 runs 11 residues. CDR3 in amino acids: CAWRSAYEQYF. In nucleotides, the CDR3 is TGTGCCTGGAGATCCGCCTACGAGCAGTACTTC.

The V gene is TRBV28, the J gene TRBJ2-2; D unresolved. Germline lookup yields CDR1 MDHEN and CDR2 SYDVKM. Trimming cost V 4 bases and J 7 bases, with 7 bases left between them. The CDR3 runs 12 residues. The CDR3 protein is CASSSGRGELFF. As DNA, the CDR3 is TGTGCCAGCAGTTCCGGTCGCGGGGAGCTGTTTTTT.

The chain has TRBV18 and TRBJ2-3; 9 positions agree with TRBD2. The CDR3 spans 16 residues. Germline CDR1 KGHSH, CDR2 LQKENI. V dropped 2 bases and J dropped 6; count of bases not matched to a gene: 9. This chain's CDR3 is CASSPRGLAQGDTQYF. The DNA for the CDR3 is TGTGCCAGCTCACCAAGGGGACTAGCCCAAGGGGATACGCAGTATTTT.

V gene TRBV11-3 combines with J gene TRBJ2-5; D uncertain. The closer fit of TRBJ2-7 to the DNA end suggests the J call may be wrong. Germline assignment: CDR1 SGHNT and CDR2 YENEEA. The CDR3 runs to 15 residues. CDR3 protein: CASSLVSGFPYEQYF. In DNA, the CDR3 is TGTGCCAGCAGCTTAGTATCCGGGTTCCCCTACGAGCAGTACTTC.

The J gene is TRBJ2-1, the V gene TRBV14; 7 positions match TRBD2. Germline assignment: CDR1 SGHDN and CDR2 FVKESK. This CDR3 comprises 14 residues. The ends lost 4 bases at V and 7 bases at J; junction bases unmatched: 7. CDR3 sequence reads: CASSPGLVLNEQFF. Written as DNA, the CDR3 is TGTGCCAGCAGCCCAGGACTAGTTTTAAATGAGCAGTTCTTC.

The chain recombines TRBV7-8 with TRBJ2-7; tentatively, D is TRBD2 (6 bases). Germline V lookup: CDR1 SGHVS, CDR2 FQNEAQ. V gave up 5 bases and J gave up 0 bases, with 11 bases separating them. The length of the CDR3 is 14 residues. CDR3 region: CASSPREVSYEQYF. The CDR3 DNA follows: TGTGCCAGCAGCCCCAGGGAGGTCTCCTACGAGCAGTACTTC. The full variable domain, its missing parts supplied by reference TRBV7-8 and TRBJ2-7, is GAGVSQSPRYKVAKRGQDVALRCDPISGHVSLFWYQQALGQGPEFLTYFQNEAQLDKSGLPSDRFFAERPEGSVSTLKIQRTQQEDSAVYLCASSPREVSYEQYFGPGTRLTVT.

The V and J genes are TRBV30 and TRBJ1-5; 10 nucleotides agree with TRBD1. The CDR3 runs to 17 residues. Per the germline V gene, CDR1 is GTSNPN and CDR2 is SVGIG (reference sequence). Trimming removed 0 bases from V and 7 bases from J; junction bases left unmatched: 12. The CDR3 region is CAWSVISGTGVDQPQHF. CDR3 DNA sequence: TGTGCCTGGAGTGTCATTTCGGGGACAGGGGTCGACCAGCCCCAGCATTTT.

The CDR3 coding sequence is TGTGCCAGCAGTCACACAGATACGCAGTATTTT. As protein: CASSHTDTQYF. This chain joins TRBV6-1 and TRBJ2-3; D is undetermined. The germline V gene has CDR1 MNHNS and CDR2 SASEGT. This CDR3 comprises 11 residues. Trimming removed 5 bases at V and 2 bases at J, with 2 bases between.

V is TRBV27 and J is TRBJ2-7; tentatively, D is TRBD2 (6 bases). The germline V gene encodes CDR1 MNHEY and CDR2 SMNVEV (reference sequence). The V and J ends lost 6 bases and 3 bases respectively, with 21 bases between them. There are 16 residues in the CDR3. The CDR3 loop is CASRMVAGGGSYEQYF. CDR3 bases: TGTGCCAGCAGGATGGTAGCCGGAGGAGGGAGCTACGAGCAGTACTTC.

The sample holds a few counts of this clone. This chain joins TRBV30 and TRBJ2-7, with TRBD1 matching 10 bases. CDR1 is GTSNPN, CDR2 SVGIG, per germline (reference sequence). The CDR3 is 14 amino acids. V lost 6 bases to trimming and J lost 4 bases; unmatched junction nucleotides: 9. CDR3 sequence reads: CACLGQGVSYEQYF. The DNA for the CDR3 is TGTGCCTGCCTCGGACAGGGGGTGTCGTACGAGCAGTACTTC.

The J gene is TRBJ1-2, the V gene TRBV29-1, with D uncertain. Germline CDR1 and CDR2: SQVTM and ANQGSEA. The CDR3 loop spans 13 amino acids. V was shortened by 2 bases and J by 2 bases, with 9 bases between the two germline ends. This CDR3 reads CSVEWAENYGYTF. The CDR3 nucleotides are TGCAGCGTTGAATGGGCCGAGAACTATGGCTACACCTTC.

The chain has TRBV9 and TRBJ1-1; tentative D call: TRBD1 (6 bases). The CDR3 is 21 residues long. Germline-derived CDR1 and CDR2 are SGDLS and YYNGEE. V gave up 0 bases and J gave up 5 bases, with 32 bases separating them. The CDR3 nucleotides are TGTGCCAGCAGCGTAGCCCCAGGTGGGACGTGGGGGGGGGCGTTAGATACTGAAGCTTTCTTT. This translates into CASSVAPGGTWGGALDTEAFF.

This chain uses TRBV29-1 with TRBJ1-4, with D possibly matching TRBD1 (6 bases). The V gene's germline CDR1 is SQVTM and CDR2 ANQGSEA. The germline V and J ends were trimmed by 7 bases and 5 bases, with 17 bases remaining between them. The CDR3 is made up of 14 amino acids. In DNA, the CDR3 is TGCAGCGCAGGAGGGGGGGGGCCCAATGAAAAACTGTTTTTT. This codes for CSAGGGGPNEKLFF.

This CDR3 is CAWSGTADQPQHF. CDR3 DNA: TGTGCCTGGAGCGGGACAGCTGATCAGCCCCAGCATTTT. This chain links TRBV30 with TRBJ1-5, with 7 bases fitting TRBD1. CDR3 size: 13 residues. The V and J ends lost 3 bases and 5 bases, in that order; junction bases with no gene match: 4. Germline V gene data show CDR1 as GTSNPN and CDR2 as SVGIG (reference sequence).

V gene TRBV19 combines with J gene TRBJ1-3; possibly TRBD1 for D (6 bases). CDR1 LNHDA and CDR2 SQIVND come from the germline V gene (reference sequence). The length of the CDR3 is 15 residues. The ends were cut back, 6 bases at V and 0 bases at J, with 12 bases in the middle. The CDR3: CASRTGASSGNTIYF. In nucleotides, the CDR3 is TGTGCCAGTAGGACAGGAGCGAGCTCTGGAAACACCATATATTTT.

Turning to this clone: One end of the junction varies from germline; a read error may be responsible. The chain couples TRBV30 to TRBJ2-7, with D tentatively TRBD2 (5 bases). Germline-derived CDR1 and CDR2 are GTSNPN and SVGIG (reference sequence). The CDR3 is 11 amino acids. The CDR3 loop is CAWSPDYQQYF. CDR3 in DNA: TGTGCCTGGAGTCCCGACTACCAGCAGTACTTC.

The rearrangement uses TRBV30 and TRBJ2-1; 11 nucleotides agree with TRBD2. This CDR3 is 15 amino acids long. CDR1 GTSNPN and CDR2 SVGIG come from the germline V gene (reference sequence). V shed 2 bases, J shed 9 bases, and the junction held 9 bases outside the gene matches. The CDR3 protein is CAWSTTLAGAAEQFF. DNA of the CDR3: TGTGCCTGGAGTACGACACTAGCGGGAGCCGCTGAGCAGTTCTTC.

The CDR3 reads CASTLTSGRPREQYF. In DNA form, the CDR3 reads TGTGCCAGCACCCTGACTAGCGGGAGACCCCGCGAGCAGTACTTC. The rearrangement joins TRBV27 to TRBJ2-7, with 12 bases matching TRBD2. The CDR3 has 15 residues. Germline values: CDR1 MNHEY, CDR2 SMNVEV (reference sequence). V lost 7 bases, J lost 6 bases, and 10 bases stayed unmatched.

This sequence joins TRBV15 and TRBJ2-5; D possibly corresponds to TRBD2 (5 bases). The assigned J gene may be wrong: the sequence end matches TRBJ2-7 better. Germline loops: CDR1 LNHNV, CDR2 YYDKDF (reference sequence). This CDR3 contains 12 residues. Here the CDR3 reads CATSSEGYEQYF. DNA for the CDR3: TGTGCCACCAGCAGTGAGGGTTACGAGCAGTACTTC.

The V gene is TRBV19, the J gene TRBJ2-7, with TRBD2 matching over 7 bases. CDR3 length equals 13 residues. V trimming: 7 bases; J trimming: 5 bases; junction bases outside the gene matches: 8. CDR1 and CDR2 (germline): LNHDA, SQIVND (reference sequence). CDR3 protein: CASTSGGEHEQYF. CDR3 in DNA: TGTGCCAGTACCTCGGGGGGAGAGCACGAGCAGTACTTC.

This chain links TRBV15 with TRBJ2-7; weak D call: TRBD2 (6 bases). Germline CDR1 reads LNHNV; CDR2 reads YYDKDF (reference sequence). The CDR3 sequence is 18 residues long. V lost 2 bases and J lost 2, with 22 bases in between. The CDR3 is CATSRTLEGFGSPYEQYF. CDR3 nucleotide sequence: TGTGCCACCAGCAGAACCTTGGAGGGTTTTGGTTCCCCCTACGAGCAGTACTTC.